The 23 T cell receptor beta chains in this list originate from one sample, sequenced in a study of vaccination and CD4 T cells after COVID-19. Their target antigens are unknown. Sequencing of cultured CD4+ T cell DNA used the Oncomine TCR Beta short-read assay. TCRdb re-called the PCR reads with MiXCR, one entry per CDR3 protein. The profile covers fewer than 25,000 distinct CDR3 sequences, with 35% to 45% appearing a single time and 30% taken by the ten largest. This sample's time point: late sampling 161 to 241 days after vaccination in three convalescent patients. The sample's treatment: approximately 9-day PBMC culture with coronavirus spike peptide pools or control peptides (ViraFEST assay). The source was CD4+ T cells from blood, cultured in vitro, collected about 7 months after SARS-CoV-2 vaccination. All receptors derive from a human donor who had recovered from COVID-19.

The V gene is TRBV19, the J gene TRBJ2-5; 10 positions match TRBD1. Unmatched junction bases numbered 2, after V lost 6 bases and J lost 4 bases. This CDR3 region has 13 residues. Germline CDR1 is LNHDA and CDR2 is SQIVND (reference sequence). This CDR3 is CASSRDRGETQYF. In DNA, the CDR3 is TGTGCCAGTAGCCGGGACAGGGGAGAGACCCAGTACTTC. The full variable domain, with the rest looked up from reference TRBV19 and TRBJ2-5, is DGGITQSPKYLFRKEGQNVTLSCEQNLNHDAMYWYRQDPGQGLRLIYYSQIVNDFQKGDIAEGYSVSREKKESFPLTVTSAQKNPTAFYLCASSRDRGETQYFGPGTRLLVL.

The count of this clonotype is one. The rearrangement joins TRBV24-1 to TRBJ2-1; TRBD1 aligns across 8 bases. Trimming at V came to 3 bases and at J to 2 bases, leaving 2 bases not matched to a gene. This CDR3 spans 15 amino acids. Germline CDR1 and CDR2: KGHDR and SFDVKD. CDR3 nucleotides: TGTGCCACCAGTGATCGGACAGGGCCCTACAATGAGCAGTTCTTC. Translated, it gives CATSDRTGPYNEQFF.

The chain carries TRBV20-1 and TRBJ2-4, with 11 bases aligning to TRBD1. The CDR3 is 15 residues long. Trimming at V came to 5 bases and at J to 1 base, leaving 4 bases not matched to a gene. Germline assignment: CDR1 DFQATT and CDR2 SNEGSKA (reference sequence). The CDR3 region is CSAEGQGAAKNIQYF. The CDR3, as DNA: TGCAGTGCTGAAGGACAGGGGGCCGCCAAAAACATTCAGTACTTC.

CDR3 DNA: TGCAGTGCCCCCCTAAGACTAGCCTCACACGAGCAGTTCTTC. This encodes CSAPLRLASHEQFF. The rearrangement uses TRBV20-1 and TRBJ2-1; the match to TRBD2 covers 7 bases. The V and J ends lost 6 bases and 10 bases, in that order; junction bases with no gene match: 15. The CDR3 length is 14 residues. CDR1 DFQATT and CDR2 SNEGSKA come from the germline V gene (reference sequence).

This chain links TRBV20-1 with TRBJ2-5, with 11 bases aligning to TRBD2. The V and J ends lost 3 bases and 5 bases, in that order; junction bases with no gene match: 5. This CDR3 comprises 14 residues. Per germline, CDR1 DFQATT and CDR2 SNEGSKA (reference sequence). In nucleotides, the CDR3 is TGCAGTGCTAGGTCTAGCGGGAGGCGGGAGACCCAGTACTTC. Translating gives CSARSSGRRETQYF.

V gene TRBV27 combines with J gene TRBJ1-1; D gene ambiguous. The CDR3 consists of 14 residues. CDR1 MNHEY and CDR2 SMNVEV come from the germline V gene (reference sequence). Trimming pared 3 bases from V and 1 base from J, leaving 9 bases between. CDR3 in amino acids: CASSFAWQNTEAFF. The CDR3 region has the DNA TGTGCCAGCAGTTTCGCTTGGCAGAACACTGAAGCTTTCTTT.

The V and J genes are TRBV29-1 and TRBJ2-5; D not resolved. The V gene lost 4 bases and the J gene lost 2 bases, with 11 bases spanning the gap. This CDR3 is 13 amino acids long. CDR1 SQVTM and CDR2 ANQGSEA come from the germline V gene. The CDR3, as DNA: TGCAGCGTTGTACGGTGGCAGCAAGAGACCCAGTACTTC. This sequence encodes CSVVRWQQETQYF.

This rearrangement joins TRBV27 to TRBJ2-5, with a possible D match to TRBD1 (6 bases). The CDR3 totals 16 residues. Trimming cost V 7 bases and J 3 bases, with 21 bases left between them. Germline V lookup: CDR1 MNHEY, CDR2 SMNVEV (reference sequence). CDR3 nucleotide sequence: TGTGCCAGCACCGATACTAAGACAGGCCGAGAAGAGACCCAGTACTTC. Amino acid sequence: CASTDTKTGREETQYF.

CDR3 bases: TGTGCCAGCAGTTACTCAGCGGGAAGGAGCACTGAAGCTTTCTTT. Residues: CASSYSAGRSTEAFF. The chain uses TRBV6-5 and TRBJ1-1; D remains unclear. There are 15 residues in the CDR3. Germline V gives CDR1 MNHEY, CDR2 SVGAGI. The V end was cut by 0 bases, the J end by 4 bases, with 12 bases between.

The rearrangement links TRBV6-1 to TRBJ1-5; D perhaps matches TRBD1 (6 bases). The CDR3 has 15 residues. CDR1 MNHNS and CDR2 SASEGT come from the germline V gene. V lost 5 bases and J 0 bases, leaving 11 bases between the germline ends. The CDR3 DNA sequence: TGTGCCAGCAGTCACGGGACACCTAGCAATCAGCCCCAGCATTTT. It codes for CASSHGTPSNQPQHF.

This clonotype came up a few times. The CDR3 is CASSLVARAAQETQYF. CDR3 DNA sequence: TGTGCCAGCAGCTTAGTGGCTAGGGCGGCCCAAGAGACCCAGTACTTC. The chain uses TRBV7-2 and TRBJ2-5, with D unclear. This CDR3 is built from 16 residues. Deletions cut 1 base from V and 1 base from J, with 13 bases between. Germline V gene lookup returns CDR1 SGHTA and CDR2 FQGNSA.

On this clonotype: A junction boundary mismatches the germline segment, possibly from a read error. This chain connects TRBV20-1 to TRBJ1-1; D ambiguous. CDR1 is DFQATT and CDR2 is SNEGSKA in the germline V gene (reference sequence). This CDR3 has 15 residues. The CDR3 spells CSARDQTRARSEASF. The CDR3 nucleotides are TGCAGTGCTAGAGATCAAACACGGGCGCGTAGCGAAGCTTCCTTT.

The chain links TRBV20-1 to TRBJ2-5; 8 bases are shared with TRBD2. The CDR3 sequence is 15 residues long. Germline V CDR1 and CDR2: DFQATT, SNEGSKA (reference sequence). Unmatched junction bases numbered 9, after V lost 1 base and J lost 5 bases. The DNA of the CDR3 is TGCAGTGCTAGAGGGAGTGCGGGGGGCAGGGAGACCCAGTACTTC. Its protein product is CSARGSAGGRETQYF.

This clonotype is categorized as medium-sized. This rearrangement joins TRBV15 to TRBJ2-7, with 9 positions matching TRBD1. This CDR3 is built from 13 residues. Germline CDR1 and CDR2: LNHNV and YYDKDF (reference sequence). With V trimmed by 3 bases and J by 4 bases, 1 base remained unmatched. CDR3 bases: TGTGCCACCAGCAGGGACAGGGGATACGAGCAGTACTTC. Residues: CATSRDRGYEQYF.

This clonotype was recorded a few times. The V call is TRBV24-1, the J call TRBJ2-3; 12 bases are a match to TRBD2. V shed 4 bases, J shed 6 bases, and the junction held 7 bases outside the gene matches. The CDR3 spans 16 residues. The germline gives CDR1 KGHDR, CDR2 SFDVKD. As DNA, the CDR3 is TGTGCCACCAGTGACCCACTAGCGGGAGGACTCGATACGCAGTATTTT. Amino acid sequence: CATSDPLAGGLDTQYF.

CDR3 sequence (DNA): TGTGCCAGCAGCCTCACCGGCACCCATGAGCAGTTCTTC. As protein: CASSLTGTHEQFF. The chain combines TRBV7-8 with TRBJ2-1; D unclear. The CDR3 runs to 13 residues. Germline V lookup: CDR1 SGHVS, CDR2 FQNEAQ. Trimming shortened V by 5 bases and J by 8 bases, and 13 bases separated the two germline ends. The variable domain in full, with the rest retrieved from reference TRBV7-8 and TRBJ2-1, is GAGVSQSPRYKVAKRGQDVALRCDPISGHVSLFWYQQALGQGPEFLTYFQNEAQLDKSGLPSDRFFAERPEGSVSTLKIQRTQQEDSAVYLCASSLTGTHEQFFGPGTRLTVL.

The CDR3 loop reads CSAGGAANSPLHF. The CDR3 DNA is TGCAGTGCTGGGGGGGCTGCTAATTCACCCCTCCACTTT. This chain links TRBV20-1 with TRBJ1-6, with D maybe TRBD1 (6 bases). V was shortened by 5 bases and J by 6 bases, with 11 bases between the two germline ends. CDR3 length: 13 residues. Looked up from germline, CDR1 is DFQATT and CDR2 is SNEGSKA (reference sequence).

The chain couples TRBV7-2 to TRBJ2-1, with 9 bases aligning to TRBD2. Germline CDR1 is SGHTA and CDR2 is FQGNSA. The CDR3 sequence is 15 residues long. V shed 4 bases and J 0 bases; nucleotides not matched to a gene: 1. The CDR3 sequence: CASSYSGSSYNEQFF. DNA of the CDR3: TGTGCCAGCAGCTATAGCGGGAGCTCCTACAATGAGCAGTTCTTC.

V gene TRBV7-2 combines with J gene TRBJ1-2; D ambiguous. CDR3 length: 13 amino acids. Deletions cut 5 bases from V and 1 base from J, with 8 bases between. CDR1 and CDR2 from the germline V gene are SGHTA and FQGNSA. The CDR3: CASSDIINYGYTF. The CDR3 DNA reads TGTGCCAGCAGCGATATTATTAACTATGGCTACACCTTC. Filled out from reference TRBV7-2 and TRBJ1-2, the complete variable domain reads GAGVSQSPSNKVTEKGKDVELRCDPISGHTALYWYRQSLGQGLEFLIYFQGNSAPDKSGLPSDRFSAERTGGSVSTLTIQRTQQEDSAVYLCASSDIINYGYTFGSGTRLTVV.

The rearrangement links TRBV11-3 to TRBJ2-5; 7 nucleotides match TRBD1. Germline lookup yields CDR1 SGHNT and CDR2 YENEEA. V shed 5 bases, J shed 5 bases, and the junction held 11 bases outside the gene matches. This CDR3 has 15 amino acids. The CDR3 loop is CASSPRLGGEETQYF. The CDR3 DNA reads TGTGCCAGCAGCCCCCGATTAGGGGGCGAGGAGACCCAGTACTTC.

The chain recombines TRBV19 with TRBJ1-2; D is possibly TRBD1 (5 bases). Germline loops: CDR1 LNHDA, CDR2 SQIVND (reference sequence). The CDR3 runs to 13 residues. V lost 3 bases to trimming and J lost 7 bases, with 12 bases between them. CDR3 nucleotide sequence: TGTGCCAGTAGTATCATCCCCGGGGGTGGCTACACCTTC. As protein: CASSIIPGGGYTF.

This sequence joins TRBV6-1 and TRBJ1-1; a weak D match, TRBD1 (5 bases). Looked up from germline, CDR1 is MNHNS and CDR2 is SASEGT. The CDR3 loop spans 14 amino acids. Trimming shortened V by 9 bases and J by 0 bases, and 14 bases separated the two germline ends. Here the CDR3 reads CARQVPRLNTEAFF. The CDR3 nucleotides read TGTGCCAGACAGGTGCCCCGTTTGAACACTGAAGCTTTCTTT.

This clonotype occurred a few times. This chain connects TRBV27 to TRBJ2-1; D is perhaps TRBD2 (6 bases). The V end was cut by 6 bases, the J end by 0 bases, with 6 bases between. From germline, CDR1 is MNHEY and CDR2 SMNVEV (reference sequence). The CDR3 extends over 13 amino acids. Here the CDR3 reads CASRRDSYNEQFF. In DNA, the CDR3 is TGTGCCAGCAGGCGGGACTCCTACAATGAGCAGTTCTTC.